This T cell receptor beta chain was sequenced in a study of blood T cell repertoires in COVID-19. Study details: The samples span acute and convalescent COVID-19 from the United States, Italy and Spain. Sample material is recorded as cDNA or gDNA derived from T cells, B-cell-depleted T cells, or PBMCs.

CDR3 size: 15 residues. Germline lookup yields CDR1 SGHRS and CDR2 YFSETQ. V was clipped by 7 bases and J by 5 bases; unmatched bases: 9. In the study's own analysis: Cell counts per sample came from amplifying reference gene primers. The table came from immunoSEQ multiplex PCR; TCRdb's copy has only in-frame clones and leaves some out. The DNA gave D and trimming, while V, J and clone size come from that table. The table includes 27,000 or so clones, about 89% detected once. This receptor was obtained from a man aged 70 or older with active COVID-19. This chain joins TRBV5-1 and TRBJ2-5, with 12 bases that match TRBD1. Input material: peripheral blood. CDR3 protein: CASLGGQGARETQYF. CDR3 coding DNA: TGCGCCAGCCTGGGGGGACAGGGGGCGCGGGAGACCCAGTACTTC.